This T cell receptor (beta chain) was profiled in a study of shared clonotypes between healthy human individuals. Points from the study as a whole: Several donors held around 5% of naive CD4 clonotypes in common. The study's rarefaction showed incomplete sorted-subset sequencing despite large depth.

In the naive CD8 group, cells lacked CD45RO and were positively selected for CCR7, so terminally differentiated effector memory CD45RA+ cells were left out. Donors were Caucasian adults residing in Nashville, Tennessee, USA. As regards this clone: The antigen remains undetermined.

V shed 7 bases and J shed 7 bases, with 10 bases lying between them. CDR1 and CDR2 (germline): MDHEN, SYDVKM. The CDR3 runs 11 residues. DNA at 200 ng, 25,000 to 35,000 T cell genomes, went into sorted-subset replicate PCRs. Produced via immunoSEQ multiplex PCR; TCRdb's table is partial and in-frame only. Here the sample spans under 700,000 clones, approximately 95% being singletons. The genes are TRBV28 and TRBJ1-2; D gene unclear. The TCR sequence derives from a woman aged 30 to 39 in good health. Sequencing input: naive CD8+ T cells sorted from blood. CDR3 residues: CASTDPFGYTF. CDR3 nucleotide sequence: TGTGCCAGCACCGATCCGTTTGGCTACACCTTC.